This T cell receptor beta chain was identified in a study of CD4 T cells in relation to SARS-CoV-2 and coronaviruses. Turning to the study itself: The restricting HLA molecule for shared crossreactive spike epitopes was mapped. Study-wide points: Samples before the pandemic and after infection were not matched within any donor.

Deep TCR-beta sequencing used DNA from uncultured naive and memory CD4+ T cells. Repertoires were generated with immunoSEQ multiplex PCR, while TCRdb's copy carries only in-frame clones and drops some. The sample lists more than 55,000 clones, 75% to 90% occurring once. V shed 5 bases, J shed 5 bases, and the junction held 5 bases outside the gene matches. CDR1 is MDHEN and CDR2 is SYDVKM in the germline V gene. This CDR3 comprises 15 residues. On this clone itself: Its specificity is unknown.

Before the COVID-19 pandemic, during about 2010-2018, CD4+ T cells were taken from unexposed donors. The sequence was collected from a human donor in good health. The rearrangement joins TRBV28 to TRBJ2-1, with TRBD2 identical over 11 bases. The sample consisted of memory CD4+ T cells from PBMCs. CDR3: CASSLTSGTHNEQFF. The DNA of the CDR3 is TGTGCCAGCAGTCTGACTAGCGGGACGCACAATGAGCAGTTCTTC. The whole variable domain, filled in from reference TRBV28 and TRBJ2-1, reads DVKVTQSSRYLVKRTGEKVFLECVQDMDHENMFWYRQDPGLGLRLIYFSYDVKMKEKGDIPEGYSVSREKKERFSLILESASTNQTSMYLCASSLTSGTHNEQFFGPGTRLTVL.